This passage covers 14 T cell receptor beta chains from one sample sequenced in a study of blood T cell repertoires in COVID-19. Assay: immunoSEQ multiplex PCR; the TCRdb copy retains only in-frame clones and omits some. The sample consists of about 190,000 clones, about 88% of them appearing once. Sequencing was performed on peripheral blood. The source is a man aged 25-40 years with acute or convalescent COVID-19.

The chain carries TRBV7-9 and TRBJ1-1, with D unclear. V shed 5 bases and J shed 5 bases, with 15 bases lying between them. The germline V gene has CDR1 SEHNR and CDR2 FQNEAQ (reference sequence). The CDR3 has 14 residues. The CDR3 reads CASSQRQEGTEAFF. In DNA, the CDR3 is TGTGCCAGCAGCCAGAGGCAGGAGGGAACTGAAGCTTTCTTT.

The gene calls are TRBV28 and TRBJ1-6; D ambiguous. This CDR3 region has 16 residues. Trimming removed 2 bases from V and 8 bases from J, with 16 bases in between. Germline loops: CDR1 MDHEN, CDR2 SYDVKM. The CDR3 DNA reads TGTGCCAGCAGTTTAGAGGGTCACCCCGTGGATTCACCCCTCCACTTT. As protein: CASSLEGHPVDSPLHF.

This clone was seen once. The rearrangement uses TRBV7-2 and TRBJ2-2; D is undetermined. V was cut by 3 bases and J by 6 bases, with 14 bases left in between. Per germline, CDR1 SGHTA and CDR2 FQGNSA. The CDR3 runs 15 residues. CDR3 in amino acids: CASSFGPGSAGELFF. DNA for the CDR3: TGTGCCAGCAGCTTCGGTCCGGGTTCGGCCGGGGAGCTGTTTTTT.

The chain employs TRBV5-6 and TRBJ2-7; 10 nucleotides match TRBD1. Germline assignment: CDR1 SGHDT and CDR2 YYEEEE. J was trimmed by 4 bases and V by 3 bases; bases with no gene match: 4. The CDR3 covers 14 residues. The CDR3 region has the DNA TGTGCCAGCAGCTCCGGGACAGGGGTGTACGAGCAGTACTTC. Translation: CASSSGTGVYEQYF.

This rearrangement joins TRBV6-6 to TRBJ1-2; D possibly corresponds to TRBD1 (6 bases). The germline V and J ends were trimmed by 6 bases and 0 bases, with 14 bases remaining between them. Germline V gives CDR1 MNHNY, CDR2 SVGAGI (reference sequence). There are 15 residues in the CDR3. In DNA form, the CDR3 reads TGTGCCAGCAGCCCCTCAGGGGTCGCTAACTATGGCTACACCTTC. Its translation: CASSPSGVANYGYTF.

This chain links TRBV19 with TRBJ2-1, with 7 bases fitting TRBD2. V gave up 8 bases and J gave up 7 bases; unmatched junction bases: 11. The CDR3 contains 14 residues. Germline-derived CDR1 and CDR2 are LNHDA and SQIVND (reference sequence). The CDR3 region has the DNA TGTGCCAGTGGGGAGGGACGGAGCTCGAATGAGCAGTTCTTC. This gives the protein CASGEGRSSNEQFF.

The chain couples TRBV29-1 to TRBJ2-1; no reliable D call. The CDR3 contains 12 residues. Germline V gene data show CDR1 as SQVTM and CDR2 as ANQGSEA. V was pared by 4 bases and J by 3 bases, with 7 bases between. The chain's CDR3 is CSVVWSYNEQFF. DNA for the CDR3: TGCAGCGTTGTTTGGAGCTACAATGAGCAGTTCTTC.

This clone is a singleton in its sample. The genes are TRBV4-2 and TRBJ2-1; 12 bases fit TRBD1. The CDR3 has 17 amino acids. Germline V gives CDR1 LGHNA, CDR2 YNFKEQ. The V and J ends lost 4 bases and 6 bases, in that order; junction bases with no gene match: 10. CDR3 coding DNA: TGTGCCAGCAGCCGCCTAGGGACAGGGGGCGCTGGCAATGAGCAGTTCTTC. It translates to CASSRLGTGGAGNEQFF.

The chain has TRBV2 and TRBJ1-5; D gene uncertain. V dropped 7 bases and J dropped 5 bases, with 6 bases sitting between them. Germline CDR1 and CDR2: SNHLY and FYNNEI. CDR3 length equals 11 residues. CDR3 bases: TGTGCCAGCAAGAGGGATCAGCCCCAGCATTTT. Protein sequence: CASKRDQPQHF.

V gene TRBV7-8 combines with J gene TRBJ2-7; possibly TRBD1 for D (6 bases). The CDR3 is 15 residues long. The ends were cut back, 1 base at V and 2 bases at J, with 12 bases in the middle. Germline CDR1 reads SGHVS; CDR2 reads FQNEAQ. CDR3 sequence: CASSLGRNRAYEQYF. The CDR3 bases are TGTGCCAGCAGCTTAGGACGGAACAGGGCCTACGAGCAGTACTTC. Variable domain in full (rest from reference TRBV7-8 and TRBJ2-7): GAGVSQSPRYKVAKRGQDVALRCDPISGHVSLFWYQQALGQGPEFLTYFQNEAQLDKSGLPSDRFFAERPEGSVSTLKIQRTQQEDSAVYLCASSLGRNRAYEQYFGPGTRLTVT.

This rearrangement joins TRBV3-1 (or the pseudogene TRBV3-2) to TRBJ1-4; tentative D call: TRBD1 (6 bases). This CDR3 is 16 amino acids long. Trimming cost V 4 bases and J 0 bases, with 12 bases left between them. Germline loops: CDR1 LGHDT, CDR2 YNNKEL (reference sequence). CDR3 amino acids: CASSRGYRATNEKLFF. CDR3 bases: TGTGCCAGCAGCCGGGGCTACAGGGCAACTAATGAAAAACTGTTTTTT.

This chain links TRBV9 with TRBJ2-1; D gene ambiguous. V was shortened by 0 bases and J by 2 bases, with 12 bases between the two germline ends. The CDR3 totals 16 residues. Looked up from germline, CDR1 is SGDLS and CDR2 is YYNGEE. The CDR3 DNA reads TGTGCCAGCAGCGTAGGCTCAGGCCGAACCTACAATGAGCAGTTCTTC. Translating it yields CASSVGSGRTYNEQFF.

The rearrangement links TRBV27 to TRBJ1-4; TRBD1 might be the D (5 bases). Germline V gene lookup returns CDR1 MNHEY and CDR2 SMNVEV (reference sequence). V shed 5 bases and J shed 8 bases, with 9 bases lying between them. The CDR3 spans 12 residues. The CDR3 loop is CASSPPGEKLFF. The CDR3, as DNA: TGTGCCAGCAGTCCCCCAGGGGAAAAACTGTTTTTT.

The chain joins TRBV18 to TRBJ2-7; TRBD2 might be the D (6 bases). The germline V and J ends were trimmed by 2 bases and 3 bases, with 17 bases remaining between them. In germline, CDR1 is KGHSH, CDR2 LQKENI. The CDR3 totals 16 residues. The CDR3 DNA is TGTGCCAGCTCACCAACCGGTGCGGGAAAGTACTACGAGCAGTACTTC. Translation: CASSPTGAGKYYEQYF.